The 14 T cell receptor beta chains below come from one sample, sequenced in a study of Graves' ophthalmopathy and Graves' hyperthyroidism. CDR3 regions of TCR beta were amplified from RNA transcripts. Second-round multiplex PCR came after a first-round RT-PCR that employed HTBI primers. TCRdb analysed the multiplex PCR reads with MiXCR anew, one entry per CDR3 protein. The sample lists about 660,000 distinct CDR3 sequences, roughly two fifths occurring once. Sequencing was performed on peripheral blood. Every receptor here comes from an adult man with Graves' ophthalmopathy.

CDR3 protein: CACGEQDNYEQYF. In nucleotides, the CDR3 is TGCGCCTGCGGGGAGCAGGACAACTACGAGCAGTACTTC. The gene calls are TRBV5-1 and TRBJ2-7; possible D gene TRBD2, 6 bases. The CDR3 loop spans 13 amino acids. Between the trimmed V and J ends, which lost 10 bases and 3 bases, there was a span of 17 bases. Looked up from germline, CDR1 is SGHRS and CDR2 is YFSETQ.

A single count supports this clonotype. The chain joins TRBV27 to TRBJ2-6; 8 nucleotides align to TRBD1. J gave up 0 bases and V 2 bases, and 15 bases lay outside the gene matches. This CDR3 has 21 amino acids. Germline CDR1 reads MNHEY; CDR2 reads SMNVEV (reference sequence). CDR3 sequence reads: CASSLRVGLTGAHSGANVLTF. In nucleotides, the CDR3 is TGTGCCAGCAGTTTACGCGTTGGATTGACAGGGGCCCACTCTGGGGCCAACGTCCTGACTTTC.

In this sample, this clonotype turned up many times. V is TRBV6-1 and J is TRBJ1-3, with D hard to call. Germline V gene data show CDR1 as MNHNS and CDR2 as SASEGT. There are 11 residues in the CDR3. The V gene lost 2 bases and the J gene lost 11 bases, with 7 bases spanning the gap. CDR3 coding DNA: TGTGCCAGCAGTGAAACGAGGGCCATATATTTT. This codes for CASSETRAIYF.

V and J are TRBV6-6 and TRBJ1-5; TRBD1 is a possible D gene (6 bases). Germline loops: CDR1 MNHNY, CDR2 SVGAGI (reference sequence). The V end lost 1 base, the J end lost 0 bases, and 19 bases lay between the germline ends. CDR3 length equals 19 residues. CDR3 DNA: TGTGCCAGCAGTTACTTACGTCCAGGGGAACCATATAGCAATCAGCCCCAGCATTTT. Protein sequence: CASSYLRPGEPYSNQPQHF.

There are many counts of this clonotype. The chain recombines TRBV19 with TRBJ1-2; TRBD1 might be the D (5 bases). Germline V gene data show CDR1 as LNHDA and CDR2 as SQIVND (reference sequence). V was pared by 5 bases and J by 5 bases, with 21 bases between. There are 16 residues in the CDR3. CDR3 in amino acids: CASSPGAGPTNYGYTF. CDR3 coding DNA: TGTGCCAGTAGTCCTGGGGCAGGGCCGACGAATTATGGCTACACCTTC.

To note about this clonotype: A much larger clone sits a single nucleotide away, making a read error possible. The chain carries TRBV5-4 and TRBJ1-4, with 8 bases that match TRBD1. The junction had 8 bases not matched to a gene; V was cut back by 7 bases and J by 3 bases. The germline V gene encodes CDR1 SGHNT and CDR2 YYREEE (reference sequence). CDR3 length: 15 residues. The CDR3 loop reads CASATGDRANEKLFF. CDR3 coding DNA: TGTGCCAGCGCGACAGGGGATAGGGCTAATGAAAAACTGTTTTTT.

The sample holds a few counts of this clonotype. V and J are TRBV5-1 and TRBJ1-5; a weak D match, TRBD1 (5 bases). CDR1 is SGHRS, CDR2 YFSETQ, per germline. Trimming shortened V by 0 bases and J by 3 bases, and 19 bases separated the two germline ends. The CDR3 covers 18 residues. The CDR3 DNA sequence: TGCGCCAGCAGCTTGGGGCCTAACAGGTACGGGTACAATCAGCCCCAGCATTTT. This encodes CASSLGPNRYGYNQPQHF.

This chain uses TRBV2 with TRBJ1-1; no clear D gene. Germline CDR1 and CDR2: SNHLY and FYNNEI. This CDR3 has 14 amino acids. With 7 bases removed from V and 5 bases from J, the gap between germline ends came to 17 bases. As DNA, the CDR3 is TGTGCCAGCACATTTCGCCTGGGGAGTACTGAAGCTTTCTTT. This sequence encodes CASTFRLGSTEAFF. Drawing the rest from reference TRBV2 and TRBJ1-1, the complete variable domain is EPEVTQTPSHQVTQMGQEVILRCVPISNHLYFYWYRQILGQKVEFLVSFYNNEISEKSEIFDDQFSVERPDGSNFTLKIRSTKLEDSAMYFCASTFRLGSTEAFFGQGTRLTVV.

This clonotype was seen more than once but under ten times. The genes are TRBV6-6 and TRBJ1-1; D unresolved. The germline gives CDR1 MNHNY, CDR2 SVGAGI (reference sequence). V was clipped by 1 base and J by 2 bases, with 8 bases between them. CDR3 size: 14 residues. The CDR3 region is CASSYLQSNTEAFF. DNA for the CDR3: TGTGCCAGCAGTTACTTGCAGAGTAACACTGAAGCTTTCTTT.

The chain employs TRBV11-2 and TRBJ1-4, with D perhaps matching TRBD1 (5 bases). V lost 5 bases, J lost 3 bases, and 16 bases lay in between. Germline V gene lookup returns CDR1 SGHAT and CDR2 FQNNGV. This CDR3 is 16 amino acids long. This CDR3 is CASSPPRGGANEKLFF. Here the CDR3 DNA reads TGTGCCAGCAGCCCCCCGCGCGGAGGGGCTAATGAAAAACTGTTTTTT.

J is TRBJ1-4 and V is TRBV19, with D possibly being TRBD1 (6 bases). Germline CDR1 reads LNHDA; CDR2 reads SQIVND (reference sequence). This CDR3 contains 14 residues. Trimming took 5 bases from V and 8 from J, leaving 15 bases between them. The CDR3 loop is CASSPEGEGEKLFF. As DNA, the CDR3 is TGTGCCAGTAGTCCCGAGGGGGAAGGCGAAAAACTGTTTTTT.

This clonotype was counted ten times or more. The chain joins TRBV5-4 to TRBJ1-6; 8 nucleotides align to TRBD1. CDR1 SGHNT and CDR2 YYREEE come from the germline V gene (reference sequence). CDR3 length: 15 residues. J was trimmed by 10 bases and V by 1 base; bases with no gene match: 7. The CDR3 nucleotides are TGTGCCAGCAGCTTGTCCAGGGGGCTAGGGTCACCCCTCCACTTT. Its protein is CASSLSRGLGSPLHF.

CDR3 protein: CSSYSGTGNLHEQYF. Written as DNA, the CDR3 is TGCAGCAGTTACTCCGGGACAGGGAACTTGCACGAGCAGTACTTC. The chain uses TRBV29-1 and TRBJ2-7, with 9 positions matching TRBD1. Losses at the gene ends were 8 bases for V and 5 bases for J; bases not matched to a gene: 16. This CDR3 has 15 residues. Germline CDR1 and CDR2: SQVTM and ANQGSEA.

The genes are TRBV2 and TRBJ1-6; 8 bases match TRBD1. Germline CDR1 reads SNHLY; CDR2 reads FYNNEI. This CDR3 contains 13 residues. V lost 7 bases to trimming and J lost 17 bases; unmatched junction nucleotides: 13. The DNA for the CDR3 is TGTGCCAGCAATCGCGGCCCCGGGACAGGCATCCACTTT. Its protein product is CASNRGPGTGIHF.